Each of the 21 T cell receptor beta chains below was sequenced from the same sample in a study of blood T cell repertoires in COVID-19. The data were produced by immunoSEQ multiplex PCR, yet TCRdb's version contains in-frame clones alone and is incomplete. The table records about 80,000 clones, around 80% of them present only once. Sequenced input: peripheral blood. All receptors derive from a man in his 60s with acute or convalescent COVID-19.

The V and J genes are TRBV24-1 and TRBJ2-3; D not resolved. Trimming removed 5 bases at V and 2 bases at J, with 7 bases between. The CDR3 extends over 13 amino acids. Germline CDR1 is KGHDR and CDR2 is SFDVKD. Written as DNA, the CDR3 is TGTGCCACCAGTGTAGAGTACACAGATACGCAGTATTTT. It specifies CATSVEYTDTQYF.

This clone has just a few counts. The rearrangement joins TRBV12-3 or TRBV12-4 to TRBJ2-7; 9 nucleotides line up with TRBD1. V dropped 6 bases and J dropped 3; count of bases not matched to a gene: 3. The CDR3 spans 13 residues. The chain's CDR3 is CASRPGQGYEQYF. The CDR3 DNA reads as TGTGCCAGCAGGCCGGGACAGGGCTACGAGCAGTACTTC.

The J gene is TRBJ1-1, the V gene TRBV6-5; no clear D gene. CDR3 size: 14 residues. Trimming shortened V by 3 bases and J by 2 bases, and 10 bases separated the two germline ends. Germline values: CDR1 MNHEY, CDR2 SVGAGI. CDR3 nucleotides: TGTGCCAGCAGTTATACGCGGGGAAACACTGAAGCTTTCTTT. Translated, it gives CASSYTRGNTEAFF.

V is TRBV5-1 and J is TRBJ2-5, with 9 bases identical to TRBD1. The CDR3 covers 14 residues. The germline V gene encodes CDR1 SGHRS and CDR2 YFSETQ. J was trimmed by 5 bases and V by 0 bases; bases with no gene match: 2. DNA of the CDR3: TGCGCCAGCAGCTTGGGGACAGGGGAGGAGACCCAGTACTTC. Translation: CASSLGTGEETQYF.

The V call is TRBV12-5, the J call TRBJ2-1; 7 bases line up with TRBD2. V was clipped by 1 base and J by 9 bases; unmatched bases: 6. This CDR3 is built from 14 residues. Germline V gives CDR1 LGHNT, CDR2 FRNRAP. CDR3 DNA sequence: TGTGCTAGTGGTTTGGGCAGCGGGGCTCTTGAGCAGTTCTTC. Amino acids: CASGLGSGALEQFF.

The chain is built from TRBV28 and TRBJ2-7; 12 nucleotides line up with TRBD2. The CDR3 runs 15 residues. CDR1 and CDR2 (germline): MDHEN, SYDVKM. The chain's CDR3 is CQLEMASGRAYEQYF. The CDR3 nucleotides are TGTCAACTCGAAATGGCTAGCGGGAGGGCCTACGAGCAGTACTTC.

V gene TRBV6-6 combines with J gene TRBJ1-2, with TRBD1 identical over 9 bases. Looked up from germline, CDR1 is MNHNY and CDR2 is SVGAGI (reference sequence). The CDR3 covers 15 residues. V dropped 6 bases and J dropped 7; count of bases not matched to a gene: 12. CDR3 region: CASSYGLGQGFGYTF. As DNA, the CDR3 is TGTGCCAGCAGCTATGGACTGGGACAGGGCTTTGGCTACACCTTC.

The chain couples TRBV6-5 to TRBJ2-1; TRBD1 matches 7 bases. Germline CDR1 MNHEY, CDR2 SVGAGI. CDR3 length: 13 amino acids. V was pared by 6 bases and J by 6 bases, with 5 bases of the junction left unmatched. The CDR3 is CASSLQGRNEQFF. CDR3 sequence (DNA): TGTGCCAGCAGCCTACAGGGGCGCAATGAGCAGTTCTTC.

The chain combines TRBV27 with TRBJ1-2; 10 bases are a match to TRBD1. From germline, CDR1 is MNHEY and CDR2 SMNVEV (reference sequence). The CDR3 has 13 residues. The V segment lost 6 bases and the J segment 5 bases; nucleotides outside the gene matches: 3. The CDR3 bases are TGTGCCAGCAGATTGGACAGGGGGTATGGCTACACCTTC. Its protein product is CASRLDRGYGYTF.

The V call is TRBV6-1, the J call TRBJ2-4; D uncertain. Trimming removed 1 base from V and 1 base from J, with 11 bases in between. CDR3 size: 16 residues. CDR1 is MNHNS and CDR2 is SASEGT in the germline V gene. The CDR3 sequence is CASSEGSNMAKNIQYF. CDR3 sequence (DNA): TGTGCCAGCAGTGAAGGCAGTAACATGGCCAAAAACATTCAGTACTTC.

This chain links TRBV7-9 with TRBJ2-3; 9 nucleotides match TRBD1. V was pared by 4 bases and J by 4 bases, with 9 bases of the junction left unmatched. This CDR3 spans 16 amino acids. Germline loops: CDR1 SEHNR, CDR2 FQNEAQ (reference sequence). The CDR3 reads CASSSGQGKGPDTQYF. The CDR3 region has the DNA TGTGCCAGCAGCTCAGGACAGGGGAAAGGTCCAGATACGCAGTATTTT.

Here the CDR3 reads CASRDDNGGGETQYF. CDR3 coding DNA: TGTGCCAGCAGGGATGACAACGGTGGGGGGGAGACCCAGTACTTC. The rearrangement joins TRBV2 to TRBJ2-5, with D perhaps TRBD2 (6 bases). This CDR3 region has 15 residues. Germline CDR1 reads SNHLY; CDR2 reads FYNNEI. V lost 6 bases, J lost 5 bases, and 19 bases lay in between.

This clone came up a few times. The chain has TRBV7-2 and TRBJ2-7; D is undetermined. CDR3 length: 14 amino acids. Germline values: CDR1 SGHTA, CDR2 FQGNSA. Deletions cut 6 bases from V and 2 bases from J, with 14 bases between. The CDR3 here is CASRLQTPPYEQYF. DNA of the CDR3: TGTGCCAGCAGGCTCCAGACTCCCCCCTACGAGCAGTACTTC.

This clone was picked up a small number of times. The V call is TRBV19, the J call TRBJ1-6; D remains ambiguous. V was pared by 0 bases and J by 0 bases, with 3 bases between. CDR1 and CDR2 (germline): LNHDA, SQIVND (reference sequence). The CDR3 covers 15 residues. CDR3 amino acids: CASSIDSSYNSPLHF. As DNA, the CDR3 is TGTGCCAGTAGTATAGACAGCTCCTATAATTCACCCCTCCACTTT.

This clone has a single count. The chain couples TRBV6-1 to TRBJ2-1; 10 bases map to TRBD2. CDR1 and CDR2 (germline): MNHNS, SASEGT. The CDR3 contains 19 residues. The V and J ends lost 0 bases and 1 base, in that order; junction bases with no gene match: 9. The CDR3 loop reads CASSEARVAGGISYNEQFF. As DNA, the CDR3 is TGTGCCAGCAGTGAAGCTAGGGTAGCGGGGGGAATATCCTACAATGAGCAGTTCTTC.

The V call is TRBV7-2, the J call TRBJ1-2, with D unclear. The CDR3 spans 12 residues. Between the trimmed V and J ends, which lost 1 base and 7 bases, there was a span of 7 bases. Germline loops: CDR1 SGHTA, CDR2 FQGNSA. The CDR3 spells CASSLGLAGYTF. The CDR3 region has the DNA TGTGCCAGCAGCTTAGGTCTGGCTGGCTACACCTTC.

The chain uses TRBV28 and TRBJ2-2; D perhaps matches TRBD1 (5 bases). The CDR3 has 13 amino acids. Germline values: CDR1 MDHEN, CDR2 SYDVKM. V dropped 6 bases and J dropped 5 bases, with 10 bases sitting between them. Here the CDR3 reads CASRSQGTGELFF. The CDR3 DNA reads as TGTGCCAGCAGGAGCCAGGGTACCGGGGAGCTGTTTTTT.

This clone was detected only once. The chain links TRBV18 to TRBJ1-6, with D maybe TRBD1 (5 bases). V lost 3 bases to trimming and J lost 8 bases, with 14 bases between them. This CDR3 is 15 amino acids long. Germline V lookup: CDR1 KGHSH, CDR2 LQKENI. CDR3 DNA: TGTGCCAGCTCACCGTCAGGGTCTTTCGATTCACCCCTCCACTTT. As protein: CASSPSGSFDSPLHF.

CDR3 sequence reads: CASSIRRGPYNEQFF. The CDR3 nucleotides read TGTGCCAGTAGTATAAGAAGGGGCCCCTACAATGAGCAGTTCTTC. This chain uses TRBV19 with TRBJ2-1, with D possibly being TRBD1 (5 bases). The CDR3 is made up of 15 amino acids. V was cut by 2 bases and J by 2 bases, with 10 bases left in between. Germline V gene data show CDR1 as LNHDA and CDR2 as SQIVND (reference sequence).

The V and J genes are TRBV5-1 and TRBJ2-3; D is uncertain. The CDR3 sequence is 14 residues long. V gave up 3 bases and J gave up 4 bases, with 12 bases separating them. Germline V gives CDR1 SGHRS, CDR2 YFSETQ. The CDR3 nucleotides read TGCGCCAGCAGCTCCCACCCCAGTTCAGATACGCAGTATTTT. Its protein product is CASSSHPSSDTQYF.

V and J are TRBV7-3 and TRBJ1-2; 7 nucleotides line up with TRBD1. CDR3 length equals 15 residues. CDR1 is SGHTA and CDR2 is FQGTGA in the germline V gene. V shed 5 bases and J 5 bases; nucleotides not matched to a gene: 11. This CDR3 reads CASSPQSTGAYGYTF. CDR3 DNA: TGTGCCAGCAGCCCGCAGAGCACAGGGGCATATGGCTACACCTTC.